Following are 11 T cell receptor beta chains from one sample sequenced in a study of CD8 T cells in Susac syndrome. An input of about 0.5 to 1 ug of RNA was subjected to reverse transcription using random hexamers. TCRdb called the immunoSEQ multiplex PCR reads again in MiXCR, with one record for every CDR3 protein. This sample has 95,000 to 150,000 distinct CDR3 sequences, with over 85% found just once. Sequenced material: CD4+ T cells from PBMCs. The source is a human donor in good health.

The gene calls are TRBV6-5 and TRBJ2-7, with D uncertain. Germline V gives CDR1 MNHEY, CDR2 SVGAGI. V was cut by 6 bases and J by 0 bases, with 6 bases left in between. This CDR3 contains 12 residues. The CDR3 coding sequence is TGTGCCAGCAGGTCTCCCTCCTACGAGCAGTACTTC. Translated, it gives CASRSPSYEQYF.

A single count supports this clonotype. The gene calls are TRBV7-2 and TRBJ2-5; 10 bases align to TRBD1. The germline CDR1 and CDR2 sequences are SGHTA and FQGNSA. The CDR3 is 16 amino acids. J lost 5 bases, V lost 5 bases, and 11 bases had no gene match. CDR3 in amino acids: CASSQSRDRGGETQYF. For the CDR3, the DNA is TGTGCCAGCAGCCAGTCCCGGGACAGGGGAGGGGAGACCCAGTACTTC.

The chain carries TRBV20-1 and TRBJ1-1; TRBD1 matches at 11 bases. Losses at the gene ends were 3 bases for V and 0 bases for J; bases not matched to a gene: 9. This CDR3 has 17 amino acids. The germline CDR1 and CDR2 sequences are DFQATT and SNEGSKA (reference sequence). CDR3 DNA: TGCAGTGCTAGGGATGGACAGGGGGCCTTCATGAACACTGAAGCTTTCTTT. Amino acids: CSARDGQGAFMNTEAFF.

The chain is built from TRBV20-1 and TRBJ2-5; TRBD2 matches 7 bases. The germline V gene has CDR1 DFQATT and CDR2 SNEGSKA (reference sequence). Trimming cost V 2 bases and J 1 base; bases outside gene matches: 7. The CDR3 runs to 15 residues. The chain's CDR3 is CSARSQRDPQETQYF. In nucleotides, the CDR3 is TGCAGTGCTAGATCCCAGCGGGATCCCCAAGAGACCCAGTACTTC.

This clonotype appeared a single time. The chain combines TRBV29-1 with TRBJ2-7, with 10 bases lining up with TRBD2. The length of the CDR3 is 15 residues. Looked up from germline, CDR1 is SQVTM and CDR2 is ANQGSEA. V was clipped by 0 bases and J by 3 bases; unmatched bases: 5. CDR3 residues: CSVEDPLAGFYEQYF. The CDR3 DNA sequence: TGCAGCGTTGAAGACCCACTAGCGGGATTCTACGAGCAGTACTTC.

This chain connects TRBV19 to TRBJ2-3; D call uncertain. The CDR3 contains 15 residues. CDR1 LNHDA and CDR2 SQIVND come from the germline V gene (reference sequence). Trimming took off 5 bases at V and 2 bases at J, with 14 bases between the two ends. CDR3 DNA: TGTGCCAGTAGTGGCCCATGGGGATACACAGATACGCAGTATTTT. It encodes CASSGPWGYTDTQYF. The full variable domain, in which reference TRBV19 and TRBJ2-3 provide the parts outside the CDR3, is DGGITQSPKYLFRKEGQNVTLSCEQNLNHDAMYWYRQDPGQGLRLIYYSQIVNDFQKGDIAEGYSVSREKKESFPLTVTSAQKNPTAFYLCASSGPWGYTDTQYFGPGTRLTVL.

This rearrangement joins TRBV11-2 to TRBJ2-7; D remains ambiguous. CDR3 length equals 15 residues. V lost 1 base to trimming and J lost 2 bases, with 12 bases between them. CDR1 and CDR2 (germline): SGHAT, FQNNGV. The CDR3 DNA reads TGTGCCAGCAGCTTAGCGGGCGCCAGCCCCTACGAGCAGTACTTC. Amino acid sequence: CASSLAGASPYEQYF.

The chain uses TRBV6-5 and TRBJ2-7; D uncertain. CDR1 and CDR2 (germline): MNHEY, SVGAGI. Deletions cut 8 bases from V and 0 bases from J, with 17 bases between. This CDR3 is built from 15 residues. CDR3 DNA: TGTGCCAGCGAAGTAAGGGATTCTAGCTCCTACGAGCAGTACTTC. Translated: CASEVRDSSSYEQYF.

The CDR3 here is CASSQEEGKYGYTF. DNA for the CDR3: TGTGCCAGCAGCCAAGAGGAGGGGAAATATGGCTACACCTTC. The chain links TRBV3-1 to TRBJ1-2, with D tentatively TRBD1 (5 bases). Germline CDR1 LGHDT, CDR2 YNNKEL (reference sequence). V dropped 0 bases and J dropped 5 bases, with 10 bases sitting between them. This CDR3 has 14 residues. Looking up the rest from reference TRBV3-1 and TRBJ1-2 gives the full variable domain: DTAVSQTPKYLVTQMGNDKSIKCEQNLGHDTMYWYKQDSKKFLKIMFSYNNKELIINETVPNRFSPKSPDKAHLNLHINSLELGDSAVYFCASSQEEGKYGYTFGSGTRLTVV.

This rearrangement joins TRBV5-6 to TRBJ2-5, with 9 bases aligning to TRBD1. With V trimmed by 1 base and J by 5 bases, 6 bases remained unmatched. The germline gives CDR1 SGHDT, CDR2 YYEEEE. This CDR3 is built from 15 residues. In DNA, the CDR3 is TGTGCCAGCAGCTTGACCGGGACAGGGCTGGAGACCCAGTACTTC. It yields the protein CASSLTGTGLETQYF.

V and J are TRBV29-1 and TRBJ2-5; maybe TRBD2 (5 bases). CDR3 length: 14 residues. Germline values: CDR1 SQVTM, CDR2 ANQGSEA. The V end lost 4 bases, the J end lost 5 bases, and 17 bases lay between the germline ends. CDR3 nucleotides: TGCAGCGTTGCCCCCCGGGAAGTTCCTGAGACCCAGTACTTC. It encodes CSVAPREVPETQYF.